This T cell receptor (beta chain) was retrieved from a study of OX40 agonist ivuxolimab in advanced cancers. Context from the whole study: Ivuxolimab, which targeted the costimulatory receptor OX40 (CD134), was an agonistic, fully human IgG2 monoclonal antibody. Intravenous ivuxolimab was administered to patients every 2 weeks at six dose levels: 0.01, 0.1, 0.3, 1.5, 3 and 10 mg/kg. Of the approximately 53 patients in dose escalation, about 20 had hepatocellular carcinoma, about 15 had melanoma, 9 had renal cell carcinoma and 9 had head and neck cancer. A male proportion of almost 85% and a mean age of 60 years, ranging from 23 to 79, were recorded for the dose-escalation cohort. Patients were allowed to have had prior anti-PD-1, anti-PD-L1 or anti-CTLA-4 therapy, and approximately 40% of the dose-escalation patients had previously received checkpoint inhibitors. Three dose-escalation patients achieved partial responses, one with hepatocellular carcinoma and two with cutaneous melanoma. Peripheral TCRbeta sequencing was intended to test whether TCR sequence diversity was altered and clonal T-cell expansion was caused by ivuxolimab. The paper describes the monotherapy dose-escalation part (N = 52 patients) of the phase I trial of ivuxolimab.

Measured from the cysteine to the phenylalanine, the CDR3 is 13 residues long. This entry keeps only the CDR3 DNA: 39 bases, framed from base 1. V was cut back by 2 bases and J by 3 bases, leaving a gap of 8 bases between them. The germline V gene sets CDR1 to KGHSH and CDR2 to LQKENI. A word on this clone: What this receptor recognizes is not known. It has no much larger one-base neighbor in the sample; base qualities were not kept.

Overall results and qualifications from the work: In the 0.1-3.0 mg/kg groups, partial responders were among the patients with the lowest normalized peripheral clonal expansion, particularly in CD8+ T cells. At doses of 0.1 to 3.0 mg/kg, clonal expansion of both CD4+ and CD8+ T cells in blood was seen between baseline and week 6. After ivuxolimab, CD8+ T cells had more expanded clones than CD4+ T cells on average. Low levels of normalized T-cell clonal expansion were also seen in some nonresponding patients. The antigen specificity of the peripheral T cells that underwent clonal expansion was not determined.

For sequencing of the TCRbeta CDR3 region, genomic DNA was extracted from the sorted cells. TCRbeta CDR3 regions were sequenced using the immunoSEQ Assay. TCRdb's version of the immuneACCESS table is confined to in-frame rearrangements and falls short of the full clone set. An unresolved V gene accounts for under half of the shortfall where checked; the remainder is of unknown origin. The sample records 45,000 to 70,000 clones, around nine tenths of which are singletons. The ten largest clones add up to 6.9% of the sample. The trial excluded patients who had a history of autoimmune disease or who were on systemic immunosuppression. Peripheral blood for TCR sequencing was collected from all dose cohorts at baseline, on cycle 4 day 1, and on cycle 7 day 1. Samples were obtained from an open-label, multicenter, first-in-human phase I dose-escalation trial of ivuxolimab. Adults with locally advanced or metastatic melanoma, renal cell carcinoma, hepatocellular carcinoma or head and neck squamous cell carcinoma were enrolled in the trial. Before TCR sequencing, CD4+ and CD8+ T cells were separately sorted from peripheral blood.

The sequence links TRBV18 to TRBJ2-7; the best D guess is TRBD1, with 6 bases matching. The source was CD4+ or CD8+ T cells sorted from blood, collected in a trial of the OX40 agonist ivuxolimab. The clonotype comes from an adult with an advanced solid tumor such as melanoma, head and neck, liver or kidney cancer. The bases read TGTGCCAGCTCACCAGGACAGAGCTACGAGCAGTACTTC. Its protein reads: CASSPGQSYEQYF. With the rest looked up from the reference TRBV18 and TRBJ2-7 genes rather than sequenced, the full variable domain is NAGVMQNPRHLVRRRGQEARLRCSPMKGHSHVYWYRQLPEEGLKFMVYLQKENIIDESGMPKERFSAEFPKEGPSILRIQQVVRGDSAAYFCASSPGQSYEQYFGPGTRLTVT.